This T cell receptor beta chain was identified during a study of T cells expressing NK-cell markers. In the study overall: HCMV seropositivity characterized most of the eight sequenced donors, and seronegativity one. Whole-study results and caveats: A handful of donors showed these clonotypes also leading the CD3+CD56-NKG2C+ fraction. NKG2C+ dominant clonotypes from a handful of donors made up about 1.0-8% of CD8+ T cells.

Each CDR3 protein gets one entry in TCRdb, which reprocessed the 5' RACE reads and gives no DNA. The sample table includes about 260,000 distinct CDR3 sequences. The CDR3 loop spans 15 amino acids. With respect to this clonotype: What it recognizes is unknown.

Source material: blood T cells: a sorted CD56 or NKG2C T cell subset, CD4+ or CD8+ T cells, or bulk PBMC T cells (not recorded which). This clonotype was sampled from a man younger than 35 in good health. The J gene is TRBJ2-5, the V gene TRBV12-3 or TRBV12-4; TCRdb returns TRBD2, unconfirmable since there is no DNA. The CDR3 spells CASSRVGLGRETQYF.